The 30 T cell receptor beta chains presented below share a single source sample, sequenced in a study of persistence of HIV-infected CD4 T cells. The immunoSEQ assay was version 4, run in survey mode. Data came from immunoSEQ multiplex PCR; TCRdb stores just in-frame clones and leaves some out. The table records 18,000 or so clones, more than 75% of them present only once. The stimulus was lysate of CMV-infected fibroblasts, around 10 ug/mL. Sorting of responding CD4+ T cells relied on upregulated CD40 ligand together with CD69. Which antigens these TCRs recognize remains unknown. This specimen was CD4+ T cells sorted from PBMCs after roughly 18-hour stimulation, taken from a patient who received antiretroviral therapy. These receptors were collected from an adult man with HIV who was CMV-seropositive.

Comments on this clone: Other DNA sequences from this sample encode an identical CDR3 as well. The chain joins TRBV4-1 to TRBJ1-1; D gene ambiguous. CDR1 is MGHRA, CDR2 YSYEKL, per germline. The CDR3 totals 14 residues. Trimming stripped 3 bases from V and 1 base from J, with 9 bases between. CDR3 loop: CASSHDRRNTEAFF. CDR3 nucleotide sequence: TGCGCCAGCAGCCACGATCGGAGGAACACTGAAGCTTTCTTT.

This chain connects TRBV28 to TRBJ1-5; D is possibly TRBD1 (5 bases). The germline gives CDR1 MDHEN, CDR2 SYDVKM. The V end lost 7 bases, the J end lost 2 bases, and 18 bases lay between the germline ends. CDR3 length: 16 residues. CDR3: CASTVGGGKGNQPQHF. The CDR3 DNA reads TGTGCCAGCACCGTGGGGGGGGGTAAGGGCAATCAGCCCCAGCATTTT. The whole variable domain, remainder taken from reference TRBV28 and TRBJ1-5, is DVKVTQSSRYLVKRTGEKVFLECVQDMDHENMFWYRQDPGLGLRLIYFSYDVKMKEKGDIPEGYSVSREKKERFSLILESASTNQTSMYLCASTVGGGKGNQPQHFGDGTRLSIL.

This clone was detected only once. The V and J genes are TRBV5-1 and TRBJ1-6; perhaps TRBD1 as D (5 bases). Between the trimmed V and J ends, which lost 0 bases and 8 bases, there was a span of 15 bases. The CDR3 has 16 amino acids. Germline CDR1 reads SGHRS; CDR2 reads YFSETQ. CDR3 amino acids: CASSLDTGGTDSPLHF. The CDR3 DNA is TGCGCCAGCAGCTTGGATACCGGGGGAACGGATTCACCCCTCCACTTT.

J is TRBJ1-4 and V is TRBV24-1; TRBD1 aligns across 7 bases. This CDR3 is 12 amino acids long. Germline V gene sequence: CDR1 KGHDR, CDR2 SFDVKD. J lost 8 bases, V lost 10 bases, and 6 bases had no gene match. This CDR3 is CATSRGGEKLFF. The CDR3 bases are TGTGCCACGTCCAGGGGGGGCGAAAAACTGTTTTTT.

This chain links TRBV28 with TRBJ2-7; 10 bases fit TRBD2. Germline CDR1 reads MDHEN; CDR2 reads SYDVKM. CDR3 length: 14 residues. Losses at the gene ends were 6 bases for V and 6 bases for J; bases not matched to a gene: 8. The DNA for the CDR3 is TGTGCCAGCAGAGGAGCGGGGGGGCCTCCCGAGCAGTACTTC. It specifies CASRGAGGPPEQYF. The variable domain in full, with the rest retrieved from reference TRBV28 and TRBJ2-7, is DVKVTQSSRYLVKRTGEKVFLECVQDMDHENMFWYRQDPGLGLRLIYFSYDVKMKEKGDIPEGYSVSREKKERFSLILESASTNQTSMYLCASRGAGGPPEQYFGPGTRLTVT.

The rearrangement uses TRBV29-1 and TRBJ2-7; 9 bases match TRBD1. The germline CDR1 and CDR2 sequences are SQVTM and ANQGSEA. The CDR3 spans 12 residues. The trim removed 7 bases at V and 5 bases at J, leaving 6 bases unmatched. Here the CDR3 reads CSAWDRVDEQYF. In DNA, the CDR3 is TGCAGCGCTTGGGACAGGGTAGACGAGCAGTACTTC.

The chain joins TRBV9 to TRBJ2-3; 8 bases align to TRBD2. V lost 4 bases, J lost 1 base, and 2 bases stayed unmatched. CDR1 is SGDLS and CDR2 is YYNGEE in the germline V gene. This CDR3 has 14 amino acids. The CDR3 DNA sequence: TGTGCCAGCAGCTCCGGGGGGGGCACAGATACGCAGTATTTT. It yields the protein CASSSGGGTDTQYF. The entire variable domain, with the rest obtained from reference TRBV9 and TRBJ2-3, is as follows: DSGVTQTPKHLITATGQRVTLRCSPRSGDLSVYWYQQSLDQGLQFLIQYYNGEERAKGNILERFSAQQFPDLHSELNLSSLELGDSALYFCASSSGGGTDTQYFGPGTRLTVL.

The chain uses TRBV24-1 and TRBJ2-1; TRBD2 matches 15 bases. CDR1 is KGHDR and CDR2 is SFDVKD in the germline V gene. The V segment lost 9 bases and the J segment 8 bases; nucleotides outside the gene matches: 7. The CDR3 is 15 residues long. CDR3 sequence: CATGGLAGGSYEQFF. In DNA form, the CDR3 reads TGTGCCACCGGCGGACTAGCGGGGGGGTCGTATGAGCAGTTCTTC.

The rearrangement links TRBV6-6 to TRBJ1-6; maybe TRBD1 (6 bases). The CDR3 runs 21 residues. Germline values: CDR1 MNHNY, CDR2 SVGAGI (reference sequence). V lost 5 bases, J lost 7 bases, and 33 bases lay in between. The CDR3 here is CASSRNPPQATGRIGNSPLHF. The DNA of the CDR3 is TGTGCCAGCAGTCGTAACCCACCTCAAGCGACAGGTCGAATCGGAAATTCACCCCTCCACTTT.

This chain joins TRBV19 and TRBJ2-7; weak D call: TRBD1 (5 bases). Germline-derived CDR1 and CDR2 are LNHDA and SQIVND (reference sequence). The CDR3 spans 16 residues. V lost 4 bases and J lost 0, with 16 bases in between. This chain's CDR3 is CASSTGGRVVSYEQYF. The DNA for the CDR3 is TGTGCCAGTAGTACGGGCGGCAGGGTCGTCTCCTACGAGCAGTACTTC. Variable domain in full (rest from reference TRBV19 and TRBJ2-7): DGGITQSPKYLFRKEGQNVTLSCEQNLNHDAMYWYRQDPGQGLRLIYYSQIVNDFQKGDIAEGYSVSREKKESFPLTVTSAQKNPTAFYLCASSTGGRVVSYEQYFGPGTRLTVT.

The gene calls are TRBV5-1 and TRBJ2-2; D is uncertain. V was trimmed by 2 bases and J by 3 bases, leaving 8 bases between them. The germline V gene encodes CDR1 SGHRS and CDR2 YFSETQ. There are 14 residues in the CDR3. DNA for the CDR3: TGCGCCAGCAGCTTCACAGAGGACACCGGGGAGCTGTTTTTT. It encodes CASSFTEDTGELFF. Using reference TRBV5-1 and TRBJ2-2 for the parts outside the CDR3, the full variable domain is KAGVTQTPRYLIKTRGQQVTLSCSPISGHRSVSWYQQTPGQGLQFLFEYFSETQRNKGNFPGRFSGRQFSNSRSEMNVSTLELGDSALYLCASSFTEDTGELFFGEGSRLTVL.

This chain links TRBV2 with TRBJ1-6; 8 bases map to TRBD1. V lost 6 bases, J lost 5 bases, and 6 bases stayed unmatched. Germline V gene sequence: CDR1 SNHLY, CDR2 FYNNEI. The CDR3 is made up of 15 amino acids. The DNA of the CDR3 is TGTGCCAGCAGCCACAGGGGGAACGATAATTCACCCCTCCACTTT. The encoded protein is CASSHRGNDNSPLHF.

V and J are TRBV2 and TRBJ1-5; a possible D gene is TRBD1 (6 bases). CDR1 is SNHLY and CDR2 is FYNNEI in the germline V gene. The CDR3 is 14 amino acids. The V end lost 7 bases, the J end lost 8 bases, and 18 bases lay between the germline ends. The CDR3 DNA sequence: TGTGCCAGCAATATGGGGGGGCGAAGAGAGCCCCAGCATTTT. It specifies CASNMGGRREPQHF.

The chain carries TRBV3-1 (or the pseudogene TRBV3-2) and TRBJ1-1, with D possibly matching TRBD1 (6 bases). This CDR3 spans 16 amino acids. Trimming stripped 1 base from V and 0 bases from J, with 12 bases between. CDR1 and CDR2 (germline): LGHDT, YNNKEL (reference sequence). The CDR3 coding sequence is TGTGCCAGCAGCCAAGGAGGGGGGTACGTGAACACTGAAGCTTTCTTT. Translation: CASSQGGGYVNTEAFF.

The chain employs TRBV27 and TRBJ2-7; 9 positions match TRBD1. The junction had 11 bases not matched to a gene; V was cut back by 2 bases and J by 9 bases. The CDR3 runs to 15 residues. CDR1 and CDR2 (germline): MNHEY, SMNVEV (reference sequence). The CDR3 nucleotides are TGTGCCAGCAGTTTAGGTGCGACAGGGGGAAGGCGGCAGTACTTC. It translates to CASSLGATGGRRQYF.

The chain has TRBV28 and TRBJ2-7, with TRBD2 matching over 7 bases. The CDR3 extends over 13 amino acids. Germline V CDR1 and CDR2: MDHEN, SYDVKM. Trimming took 5 bases from V and 6 from J; bases not matched to a gene: 7. The CDR3 loop reads CASSLGGRAEQYF. The CDR3 nucleotides read TGTGCCAGCAGTCTCGGGGGGAGGGCCGAGCAGTACTTC.

This clone is labeled as large. J is TRBJ2-2 and V is TRBV7-3; weak D call: TRBD2 (6 bases). The germline V gene has CDR1 SGHTA and CDR2 FQGTGA. This CDR3 has 16 amino acids. V was pared by 2 bases and J by 7 bases, with 17 bases between. The CDR3 coding sequence is TGTGCCAGCAGCTTAGATAGCGGTGCCGTGGACGGGGAGCTGTTTTTT. This gives the protein CASSLDSGAVDGELFF.

This chain connects TRBV5-1 to TRBJ2-3, with no clear D. Germline assignment: CDR1 SGHRS and CDR2 YFSETQ. The ends were cut back, 7 bases at V and 2 bases at J, with 17 bases in the middle. The CDR3 totals 15 residues. CDR3: CASYGELLTTDTQYF. CDR3 DNA: TGCGCCAGCTACGGAGAGCTCCTTACCACAGATACGCAGTATTTT.

V and J are TRBV6-5 and TRBJ2-3; D unresolved. Deletions cut 8 bases from V and 6 bases from J, with 12 bases between. CDR1 is MNHEY and CDR2 is SVGAGI in the germline V gene. The CDR3 consists of 12 residues. This CDR3 reads CASVGVGDTQYF. The CDR3 coding sequence is TGTGCCAGCGTGGGTGTGGGGGATACGCAGTATTTT.

J is TRBJ1-1 and V is TRBV28; no definite D call. This CDR3 is built from 13 residues. CDR1 is MDHEN and CDR2 is SYDVKM in the germline V gene. Trimming stripped 7 bases from V and 1 base from J, with 10 bases between. CDR3 sequence: CASMGESNTEAFF. As DNA, the CDR3 is TGTGCCAGCATGGGAGAGTCGAACACTGAAGCTTTCTTT.

This chain links TRBV4-1 with TRBJ1-3; tentative D call: TRBD1 (6 bases). This CDR3 contains 15 residues. Looked up from germline, CDR1 is MGHRA and CDR2 is YSYEKL. V lost 4 bases to trimming and J lost 4 bases, with 14 bases between them. The CDR3 loop reads CASSLAGQSGNTIYF. The CDR3 coding sequence is TGCGCCAGCAGCCTAGCTGGACAGTCCGGAAACACCATATATTTT.

The chain recombines TRBV18 with TRBJ2-6, with no clear D. V was shortened by 3 bases and J by 0 bases, with 9 bases between the two germline ends. Germline V gene data show CDR1 as KGHSH and CDR2 as LQKENI. The CDR3 has 16 amino acids. In DNA form, the CDR3 reads TGTGCCAGCTCACCGCCACAAGGCTCTGGGGCCAACGTCCTGACTTTC. This sequence encodes CASSPPQGSGANVLTF.

This rearrangement joins TRBV7-8 to TRBJ1-5, with D possibly being TRBD1 (5 bases). The CDR3 runs to 15 residues. Germline CDR1 SGHVS, CDR2 FQNEAQ. The ends were cut back, 6 bases at V and 4 bases at J, with 16 bases in the middle. The CDR3 region is CASSPGRLGNQPQHF. The CDR3 DNA reads as TGTGCCAGCAGTCCAGGGAGATTAGGGAATCAGCCCCAGCATTTT.

The chain has TRBV6-5 and TRBJ1-1, with a weak D call TRBD1 (5 bases). Germline V CDR1 and CDR2: MNHEY, SVGAGI. Trimming took 6 bases from V and 2 from J, leaving 10 bases between them. The CDR3 contains 13 residues. CDR3 sequence reads: CASSIQENTEAFF. CDR3 bases: TGTGCCAGCAGCATACAGGAAAACACTGAAGCTTTCTTT.

The J gene is TRBJ1-2, the V gene TRBV5-1, with 7 positions matching TRBD1. The J segment lost 4 bases and the V segment lost 0 bases, leaving 3 bases of the junction unmatched. Per germline, CDR1 SGHRS and CDR2 YFSETQ. The CDR3 consists of 14 residues. This CDR3 is CASSLGQGGYGYTF. CDR3 DNA sequence: TGCGCCAGCAGCTTGGGGCAGGGGGGCTATGGCTACACCTTC. Drawing the rest from reference TRBV5-1 and TRBJ1-2, the complete variable domain is KAGVTQTPRYLIKTRGQQVTLSCSPISGHRSVSWYQQTPGQGLQFLFEYFSETQRNKGNFPGRFSGRQFSNSRSEMNVSTLELGDSALYLCASSLGQGGYGYTFGSGTRLTVV.

V and J are TRBV5-5 and TRBJ1-2; D uncertain. The CDR3 has 14 residues. V dropped 1 base and J dropped 4 bases, with 11 bases sitting between them. Germline assignment: CDR1 SGHKS and CDR2 YYEKEE (reference sequence). The CDR3 DNA reads TGTGCCAGCAGCTTGAATAAGGGAAGCTATGGCTACACCTTC. Its protein product is CASSLNKGSYGYTF.

V gene TRBV5-1 combines with J gene TRBJ2-1, with TRBD1 matching over 9 bases. Per germline, CDR1 SGHRS and CDR2 YFSETQ. The CDR3 is 15 residues long. V shed 4 bases, J shed 2 bases, and the junction held 4 bases outside the gene matches. The CDR3 nucleotides are TGCGCCAGCAGCCCGGGACAGGGAACCTACAATGAGCAGTTCTTC. Residues: CASSPGQGTYNEQFF.

The J gene is TRBJ1-2, the V gene TRBV3-1 (or the pseudogene TRBV3-2); 8 bases align to TRBD1. The CDR3 consists of 19 residues. Trimming cost V 0 bases and J 4 bases; bases outside gene matches: 16. Germline values: CDR1 LGHDT, CDR2 YNNKEL (reference sequence). This CDR3 is CASSQETLGGQGRVYGYTF. CDR3 in DNA: TGTGCCAGCAGCCAAGAGACTCTGGGCGGACAGGGAAGGGTCTATGGCTACACCTTC.

The chain carries TRBV6-5 and TRBJ2-1, with D unclear. V was shortened by 8 bases and J by 7 bases, with 18 bases between the two germline ends. The CDR3 is 14 amino acids. Germline V gene data show CDR1 as MNHEY and CDR2 as SVGAGI. The CDR3 region is CASQISWARNEQFF. The DNA for the CDR3 is TGTGCCAGCCAAATTTCCTGGGCGAGGAATGAGCAGTTCTTC.

A single count supports this clone. The gene calls are TRBV4-1 and TRBJ1-4, with 7 bases that match TRBD1. After removal of 4 bases from V and 5 bases from J, the junction contained 4 bases not matched to a gene. This CDR3 is built from 14 residues. Germline CDR1 is MGHRA and CDR2 is YSYEKL. The CDR3 bases are TGCGCCAGCAGCCGACAGGGCTCAAATGAAAAACTGTTTTTT. It codes for CASSRQGSNEKLFF.